This T cell receptor (beta chain) was documented in a study of beta chain features in type 1 diabetes. Looking at the study overall: Patient and healthy donor groups were alike in age, gender and cell yields. General study points: All four CD4+ subsets from Type 1 diabetes patients carried moderately but significantly shorter TCRB CDR3s. Individuals with type 1 diabetes displayed fewer insertions and more deletions at VDJ junctions.

CDR3 length equals 12 residues. Germline V gene data show CDR1 as MDHEN and CDR2 as SYDVKM. V shed 5 bases, J shed 7 bases, and the junction held 3 bases outside the gene matches. Since all of the isolated RNA was reverse transcribed, expressed TCRB transcripts were what got sequenced. Method: immunoSEQ multiplex PCR; TCRdb's copy keeps in-frame clones and lacks some. The table lists 350,000 to 400,000 clones, about 15% of them singletons. As for this clone: No antigen is known for it.

Using CD45RO/CCR7/CD25/CD127/CD95/CD27, CD4+ naive, central memory, regulatory and stem cell-like memory cells were sorted. The receptor was derived from a young woman in good health. What was sequenced was naive CD4+ T cells from blood. This chain joins TRBV28 and TRBJ2-7, with 9 bases that match TRBD1. CDR3 bases: TGTGCCAGCAGTAGGGACAGGGCTGAGCAGTACTTC. This gives the protein CASSRDRAEQYF. Complete variable domain (other parts from reference TRBV28 and TRBJ2-7): DVKVTQSSRYLVKRTGEKVFLECVQDMDHENMFWYRQDPGLGLRLIYFSYDVKMKEKGDIPEGYSVSREKKERFSLILESASTNQTSMYLCASSRDRAEQYFGPGTRLTVT.